The 22 T cell receptor beta chains given below trace back to one sample, sequenced in a study of blood T cell repertoires in COVID-19 (TCRdb year 2020). The library relied on the immunoSEQ multiplex PCR assay. The immuneACCESS repertoire file appears here via TCRdb, limited to in-frame rearrangements. These files lack a portion of the clones; in checked studies, under half of the deficit traces to unresolved V genes, and the cause of the others is not known. This sample holds fewer than 35,000 clones; about 90% were observed only once. The ten largest clones represent nearly 10% of the sample. Sequenced sample: peripheral blood. Source of these receptors: a human donor with active COVID-19. The donor label of this sample is uncertain.

The count of this clone is one. The V call is TRBV30, the J call TRBJ2-3; D remains unclear. Germline V CDR1 and CDR2: GTSNPN, SVGIG (reference sequence). CDR3 length: 12 amino acids. V shed 3 bases and J shed 6 bases, with 10 bases lying between them. This CDR3 reads CAWSLNSDTQYF. The CDR3 DNA sequence: TGTGCCTGGAGCCTGAACAGTGATACGCAGTATTTT. The full variable domain, its missing parts supplied by reference TRBV30 and TRBJ2-3, is SQTIHQWPATLVQPVGSPLSLECTVEGTSNPNLYWYRQAAGRGLQLLFYSVGIGQISSEVPQNLSASRPQDRQFILSSKKLLLSDSGFYLCAWSLNSDTQYFGPGTRLTVL.

V is TRBV6-5 and J is TRBJ1-1, with 8 positions matching TRBD1. The CDR3 has 15 residues. V dropped 2 bases and J dropped 2; count of bases not matched to a gene: 4. CDR1 and CDR2 from the germline V gene are MNHEY and SVGAGI. CDR3 bases: TGTGCCAGCAGTTACGTGGGGACAGGAAACACTGAAGCTTTCTTT. It translates to CASSYVGTGNTEAFF.

CDR3 residues: CASSLGSGGALETQYF. In DNA, the CDR3 is TGTGCCAGCAGCTTGGGTAGCGGGGGGGCGTTAGAGACCCAGTACTTC. The V gene is TRBV5-4, the J gene TRBJ2-5; 11 bases map to TRBD2. CDR3 length: 16 residues. The junction had 5 bases not matched to a gene; V was cut back by 0 bases and J by 4 bases. Germline V gives CDR1 SGHNT, CDR2 YYREEE (reference sequence). Full variable domain (missing parts from reference TRBV5-4 and TRBJ2-5): ETGVTQSPTHLIKTRGQQVTLRCSSQSGHNTVSWYQQALGQGPQFIFQYYREEENGRGNFPPRFSGLQFPNYSSELNVNALELDDSALYLCASSLGSGGALETQYFGPGTRLLVL.

The gene calls are TRBV5-6 and TRBJ2-7, with D perhaps TRBD2 (5 bases). The CDR3 has 14 amino acids. Trimming left V 2 bases short and J 3 bases short, with 12 bases between. Germline V gene lookup returns CDR1 SGHDT and CDR2 YYEEEE. The CDR3 here is CASSFPGLDYEQYF. The DNA of the CDR3 is TGTGCCAGCAGCTTCCCGGGATTAGACTACGAGCAGTACTTC.

V usage is TRBV5-1 and J usage is TRBJ2-1; possible D gene TRBD2, 6 bases. V was shortened by 3 bases and J by 10 bases, with 23 bases between the two germline ends. The germline gives CDR1 SGHRS, CDR2 YFSETQ. The CDR3 has 16 residues. The CDR3 nucleotides read TGCGCCAGCAGCTCCGGAGGGGCTAGCCCGGTGGAGGAGCAGTTCTTC. This sequence encodes CASSSGGASPVEEQFF.

The rearrangement links TRBV5-5 to TRBJ2-3; no definite D call. From germline, CDR1 is SGHKS and CDR2 YYEKEE (reference sequence). V lost 1 base, J lost 4 bases, and 4 bases lay in between. The CDR3 spans 12 residues. The CDR3 DNA sequence: TGTGCCAGCAGCTTGTCCGCAGATACGCAGTATTTT. Protein: CASSLSADTQYF.

The J gene is TRBJ2-7, the V gene TRBV5-4; TRBD1 aligns across 7 bases. Unmatched junction bases numbered 6, after V lost 4 bases and J lost 5 bases. From germline, CDR1 is SGHNT and CDR2 YYREEE (reference sequence). The CDR3 length is 13 residues. The CDR3 bases are TGTGCCAGCAGCCAGACAGGGACCAACGAGCAGTACTTC. Translating gives CASSQTGTNEQYF.

The V gene is TRBV5-1, the J gene TRBJ2-7, with a weak D call TRBD2 (6 bases). The germline V and J ends were trimmed by 4 bases and 3 bases, with 17 bases remaining between them. The CDR3 length is 15 residues. Germline V gene data show CDR1 as SGHRS and CDR2 as YFSETQ. The CDR3 DNA reads TGCGCCAGCAGCGGGGACTCAGGGTTGGACTACGAGCAGTACTTC. This gives the protein CASSGDSGLDYEQYF.

V usage is TRBV9 and J usage is TRBJ1-5; no definite D call. The CDR3 has 17 residues. V was clipped by 1 base and J by 0 bases, with 14 bases between them. Per the germline V gene, CDR1 is SGDLS and CDR2 is YYNGEE. The CDR3 DNA reads TGTGCCAGCAGCGTATTCGAGGAGGCTAATAGCAATCAGCCCCAGCATTTT. Protein: CASSVFEEANSNQPQHF. Based on the CDR3 plus reference TRBV9 and TRBJ1-5, the full variable domain is DSGVTQTPKHLITATGQRVTLRCSPRSGDLSVYWYQQSLDQGLQFLIQYYNGEERAKGNILERFSAQQFPDLHSELNLSSLELGDSALYFCASSVFEEANSNQPQHFGDGTRLSIL.

The chain links TRBV11-2 to TRBJ2-7; 12 bases are a match to TRBD2. Germline-derived CDR1 and CDR2 are SGHAT and FQNNGV. The CDR3 runs 18 residues. Trimming removed 6 bases from V and 0 bases from J; junction bases left unmatched: 12. Written as DNA, the CDR3 is TGTGCCAGCAGACTGGTTACTAGCGGGGGGACTTACTCCTACGAGCAGTACTTC. The encoded protein is CASRLVTSGGTYSYEQYF.

This clone was recorded only once. The J gene is TRBJ2-1, the V gene TRBV7-2; TRBD2 aligns across 8 bases. The V segment lost 3 bases and the J segment 7 bases; nucleotides outside the gene matches: 14. The CDR3 consists of 17 residues. CDR1 SGHTA and CDR2 FQGNSA come from the germline V gene. The CDR3 DNA reads as TGTGCCAGCAGCTTTTTTTCGGTCGGGAGGGTGTTGAATGAGCAGTTCTTC. Its translation is CASSFFSVGRVLNEQFF.

The V gene is TRBV9, the J gene TRBJ2-7; 7 bases agree with TRBD1. The CDR3 runs to 14 residues. V trimming: 0 bases; J trimming: 3 bases; junction bases outside the gene matches: 3. The germline V gene has CDR1 SGDLS and CDR2 YYNGEE. The DNA of the CDR3 is TGTGCCAGCAGCGTAGGGACAGGTCTCTACGAGCAGTACTTC. It specifies CASSVGTGLYEQYF.

The chain joins TRBV15 to TRBJ1-1, with D possibly being TRBD1 (5 bases). This CDR3 has 14 residues. Looked up from germline, CDR1 is LNHNV and CDR2 is YYDKDF (reference sequence). V dropped 0 bases and J dropped 6 bases, with 11 bases sitting between them. CDR3 in amino acids: CATSRDLKGSEAFF. The CDR3 nucleotides read TGTGCCACCAGCAGAGATCTTAAGGGGTCTGAAGCTTTCTTT.

This sequence joins TRBV18 and TRBJ2-3; TRBD1 might be the D (5 bases). The CDR3 sequence is 12 residues long. Trimming took off 1 base at V and 6 bases at J, with 5 bases between the two ends. Germline CDR1 KGHSH, CDR2 LQKENI. The CDR3 here is CASSPQGDTQYF. The CDR3 DNA reads as TGTGCCAGCTCACCACAGGGGGATACGCAGTATTTT. Looking up the rest from reference TRBV18 and TRBJ2-3 gives the full variable domain: NAGVMQNPRHLVRRRGQEARLRCSPMKGHSHVYWYRQLPEEGLKFMVYLQKENIIDESGMPKERFSAEFPKEGPSILRIQQVVRGDSAAYFCASSPQGDTQYFGPGTRLTVL.

The chain links TRBV6-5 to TRBJ1-1; D unclear. The CDR3 is 15 residues long. The V and J ends lost 0 bases and 6 bases respectively, with 14 bases between them. CDR1 and CDR2 (germline): MNHEY, SVGAGI. The CDR3, as DNA: TGTGCCAGCAGTTACTCGATGAGGGTATCCGCTGAAGCTTTCTTT. Amino acids: CASSYSMRVSAEAFF.

V usage is TRBV3-1 (or the pseudogene TRBV3-2) and J usage is TRBJ2-1; the match to TRBD2 covers 12 bases. V shed 4 bases and J 8 bases; nucleotides not matched to a gene: 6. The CDR3 consists of 15 residues. CDR1 is LGHDT, CDR2 YNNKEL, per germline (reference sequence). In nucleotides, the CDR3 is TGTGCCAGCAGCCCTAGCGGGGGGGCCCAGGATGAGCAGTTCTTC. It codes for CASSPSGGAQDEQFF.

This sequence joins TRBV4-3 and TRBJ2-7; D might be TRBD1 (6 bases). The germline V gene has CDR1 LGHNA and CDR2 YSLEER. V was shortened by 0 bases and J by 4 bases, with 16 bases between the two germline ends. The CDR3 covers 16 residues. The CDR3 region has the DNA TGCGCCAGCAGCCAAGAGCCCCCCGACAGGCCGTACGAGCAGTACTTC. Amino acids: CASSQEPPDRPYEQYF.

The CDR3 DNA follows: TGCGCCAGCAGCGAGACAGGGGGCAGGGATACGCAGTATTTT. Protein: CASSETGGRDTQYF. The chain carries TRBV5-1 and TRBJ2-3; 10 nucleotides line up with TRBD1. CDR3 length: 14 residues. The ends lost 4 bases at V and 6 bases at J; junction bases unmatched: 5. Germline CDR1 is SGHRS and CDR2 is YFSETQ. The whole variable domain, filled in from reference TRBV5-1 and TRBJ2-3, reads KAGVTQTPRYLIKTRGQQVTLSCSPISGHRSVSWYQQTPGQGLQFLFEYFSETQRNKGNFPGRFSGRQFSNSRSEMNVSTLELGDSALYLCASSETGGRDTQYFGPGTRLTVL.

The chain employs TRBV11-2 and TRBJ1-5; maybe TRBD1 (6 bases). The CDR3 has 14 amino acids. The V end was cut by 4 bases, the J end by 3 bases, with 10 bases between. From germline, CDR1 is SGHAT and CDR2 FQNNGV. The CDR3 DNA sequence: TGTGCCAGCAGCTCCGGACAGACCAATCAGCCCCAGCATTTT. As protein: CASSSGQTNQPQHF. Using reference TRBV11-2 and TRBJ1-5 for the parts outside the CDR3, the full variable domain is EAGVAQSPRYKIIEKRQSVAFWCNPISGHATLYWYQQILGQGPKLLIQFQNNGVVDDSQLPKDRFSAERLKGVDSTLKIQPAKLEDSAVYLCASSSGQTNQPQHFGDGTRLSIL.

The rearrangement links TRBV10-3 to TRBJ1-1, with D possibly matching TRBD1 (5 bases). Germline lookup yields CDR1 ENHRY and CDR2 SYGVKD. This CDR3 is built from 16 residues. V lost 6 bases, J lost 6 bases, and 23 bases lay in between. CDR3 coding DNA: TGTGCCATCAGCAAAAGTGGAGAGATCCTAGGGGCTGAAGCTTTCTTT. Translating gives CAISKSGEILGAEAFF.

V is TRBV9 and J is TRBJ2-7; TRBD2 aligns across 8 bases. The CDR3 extends over 15 amino acids. The germline V gene has CDR1 SGDLS and CDR2 YYNGEE. The V gene end was trimmed by 2 bases and the J gene end by 2 bases; junction bases not matched to a gene: 6. The CDR3 is CASSVHAGGPYEQYF. CDR3 sequence (DNA): TGTGCCAGCAGCGTCCACGCGGGAGGACCCTACGAGCAGTACTTC.

The rearrangement links TRBV5-1 to TRBJ2-3; no clear D gene. Trimming removed 6 bases from V and 2 bases from J, with 4 bases in between. Germline V lookup: CDR1 SGHRS, CDR2 YFSETQ. The CDR3 covers 11 residues. The DNA of the CDR3 is TGCGCCAGCACATCCACAGATACGCAGTATTTT. Amino acid sequence: CASTSTDTQYF.